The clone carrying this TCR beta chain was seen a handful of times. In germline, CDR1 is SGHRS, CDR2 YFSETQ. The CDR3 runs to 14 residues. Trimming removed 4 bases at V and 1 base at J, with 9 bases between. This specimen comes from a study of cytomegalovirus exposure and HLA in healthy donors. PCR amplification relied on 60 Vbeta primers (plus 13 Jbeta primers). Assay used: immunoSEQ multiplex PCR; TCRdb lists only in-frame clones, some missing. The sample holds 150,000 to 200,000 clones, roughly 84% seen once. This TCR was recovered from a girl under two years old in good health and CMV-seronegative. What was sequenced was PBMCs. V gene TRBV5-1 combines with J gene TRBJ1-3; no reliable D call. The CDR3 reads CASSNGGSGNTIYF. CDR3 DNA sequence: TGCGCCAGCAGCAACGGAGGGTCTGGAAACACCATATATTTT.